Listed here are 20 T cell receptor beta chains from one sample, sequenced in a study of blood T cell repertoires in COVID-19. Assay used: immunoSEQ multiplex PCR; TCRdb lists only in-frame clones, some missing. The table shows around 170,000 clones, with over 80% occurring only once. Sample: peripheral blood. The source of these receptors is a woman in her 70s with COVID-19, enrolled during active disease.

A single count supports this clone. V is TRBV4-2 and J is TRBJ2-2; 12 nucleotides align to TRBD2. After removal of 5 bases from V and 5 bases from J, the junction contained 3 bases not matched to a gene. Germline CDR1 and CDR2: LGHNA and YNFKEQ. CDR3 length equals 15 residues. The CDR3 loop reads CASSSTSGSTGELFF. Written as DNA, the CDR3 is TGTGCCAGCAGCTCGACTAGCGGGAGTACCGGGGAGCTGTTTTTT.

This clone occurred once. J is TRBJ2-7 and V is TRBV6-5; D is possibly TRBD1 (5 bases). Per the germline V gene, CDR1 is MNHEY and CDR2 is SVGAGI. V was cut by 5 bases and J by 1 base, with 9 bases left in between. The CDR3 length is 13 residues. CDR3 region: CASSTTASYEQYF. The CDR3 DNA follows: TGTGCCAGCAGTACGACAGCTTCCTACGAGCAGTACTTC.

This clone was counted once. The gene calls are TRBV6-2 or TRBV6-3 and TRBJ1-5; the match to TRBD1 covers 9 bases. The CDR3 covers 14 residues. V was clipped by 3 bases and J by 6 bases; unmatched bases: 3. Germline V gives CDR1 MNHEY, CDR2 SVGEGT. The CDR3 DNA follows: TGTGCCAGCAGTTATCCGGGACAGGGTCAGCCCCAGCATTTT. Encoded protein: CASSYPGQGQPQHF.

The V and J genes are TRBV6-5 and TRBJ1-1, with unresolved D. CDR3 length: 15 residues. Trimming stripped 3 bases from V and 0 bases from J, with 11 bases between. In germline, CDR1 is MNHEY, CDR2 SVGAGI. This CDR3 is CASSYVAGMNTEAFF. The CDR3 nucleotides read TGTGCCAGCAGTTATGTTGCGGGGATGAACACTGAAGCTTTCTTT.

This chain's CDR3 is CASSLTGFTDTQYF. CDR3 coding DNA: TGTGCCAGCAGCTTGACAGGGTTTACAGATACGCAGTATTTT. J is TRBJ2-3 and V is TRBV11-3; 7 nucleotides match TRBD1. Per the germline V gene, CDR1 is SGHNT and CDR2 is YENEEA. V gave up 3 bases and J gave up 3 bases; unmatched junction bases: 3. CDR3 size: 14 residues. Supplemented by reference TRBV11-3 and TRBJ2-3, the full variable domain reads EAGVVQSPRYKIIEKKQPVAFWCNPISGHNTLYWYLQNLGQGPELLIRYENEEAVDDSQLPKDRFSAERLKGVDSTLKIQPAELGDSAVYLCASSLTGFTDTQYFGPGTRLTVL.

J is TRBJ1-6 and V is TRBV6-5; D may be TRBD1 (5 bases). Germline CDR1 and CDR2: MNHEY and SVGAGI. The CDR3 covers 14 residues. Trimming took off 6 bases at V and 9 bases at J, with 15 bases between the two ends. The CDR3 sequence is CASRWARGSSPLHF. As DNA, the CDR3 is TGTGCCAGCAGGTGGGCGCGGGGCTCTTCACCCCTCCACTTT.

The chain has TRBV10-3 and TRBJ1-1; D is undetermined. The V gene lost 0 bases and the J gene lost 1 base, with 6 bases spanning the gap. The CDR3 runs 14 residues. The germline CDR1 and CDR2 sequences are ENHRY and SYGVKD. The CDR3 is CAISESWQNTEAFF. Written as DNA, the CDR3 is TGTGCCATCAGTGAGTCGTGGCAGAACACTGAAGCTTTCTTT.

This chain joins TRBV9 and TRBJ2-2; the match to TRBD2 covers 8 bases. Trimming cost V 4 bases and J 5 bases; bases outside gene matches: 13. Germline CDR1 reads SGDLS; CDR2 reads YYNGEE. The CDR3 is 17 residues long. The CDR3 region is CASSLGTFGRGTGELFF. CDR3 sequence (DNA): TGTGCCAGCAGCCTTGGAACATTCGGGAGGGGAACCGGGGAGCTGTTTTTT.

The J gene is TRBJ2-1, the V gene TRBV7-8; 8 bases line up with TRBD1. The germline V gene encodes CDR1 SGHVS and CDR2 FQNEAQ. The CDR3 consists of 13 residues. The V segment lost 5 bases and the J segment 6 bases; nucleotides outside the gene matches: 3. CDR3: CASSRDRINEQFF. The CDR3 nucleotides are TGTGCCAGCAGCCGGGACAGGATCAATGAGCAGTTCTTC. Combining the CDR3 with reference TRBV7-8 and TRBJ2-1 gives the whole variable domain GAGVSQSPRYKVAKRGQDVALRCDPISGHVSLFWYQQALGQGPEFLTYFQNEAQLDKSGLPSDRFFAERPEGSVSTLKIQRTQQEDSAVYLCASSRDRINEQFFGPGTRLTVL.

CDR3 region: CASRQRVPTGVYEQYF. CDR3 bases: TGTGCCAGCAGACAGAGGGTTCCCACAGGGGTATACGAGCAGTACTTC. J is TRBJ2-7 and V is TRBV5-8; TRBD1 aligns across 7 bases. With V trimmed by 5 bases and J by 4 bases, 15 bases remained unmatched. Looked up from germline, CDR1 is SGHTS and CDR2 is YDEGEE. This CDR3 is 16 amino acids long.

V is TRBV28 and J is TRBJ2-3; TRBD1 aligns across 10 bases. This CDR3 contains 16 residues. CDR1 MDHEN and CDR2 SYDVKM come from the germline V gene. V trimming: 6 bases; J trimming: 4 bases; junction bases outside the gene matches: 10. As DNA, the CDR3 is TGTGCCAGCAGCCCCAGTGGGGGACAGGGGTCAGATACGCAGTATTTT. Translation: CASSPSGGQGSDTQYF.

This sequence joins TRBV7-8 and TRBJ1-4, with D maybe TRBD1 (6 bases). V was pared by 1 base and J by 6 bases, with 18 bases between. The CDR3 loop spans 17 amino acids. From germline, CDR1 is SGHVS and CDR2 FQNEAQ. The CDR3 DNA is TGTGCCAGCAGCTTAGGGTCAGCCGGGACACCATATGAAAAACTGTTTTTT. Protein product: CASSLGSAGTPYEKLFF.

The chain combines TRBV19 with TRBJ1-1; 7 bases are a match to TRBD1. The CDR3 has 13 amino acids. From germline, CDR1 is LNHDA and CDR2 SQIVND (reference sequence). The junction had 4 bases not matched to a gene; V was cut back by 6 bases and J by 3 bases. DNA of the CDR3: TGTGCCAGTAGGAGGGGGCTTGACACTGAAGCTTTCTTT. As protein: CASRRGLDTEAFF.

The chain uses TRBV2 and TRBJ1-1, with D unclear. This CDR3 is built from 11 residues. The V and J ends lost 4 bases and 6 bases respectively, with 6 bases between them. CDR1 is SNHLY, CDR2 FYNNEI, per germline. The CDR3 bases are TGTGCCAGCAGTGGAGTCGCTGAAGCTTTCTTT. Protein product: CASSGVAEAFF.

The chain recombines TRBV3-1 (or the pseudogene TRBV3-2) with TRBJ2-7; 7 bases map to TRBD1. The CDR3 sequence is 14 residues long. The germline V gene has CDR1 LGHDT and CDR2 YNNKEL (reference sequence). After removal of 4 bases from V and 3 bases from J, the junction contained 6 bases not matched to a gene. The DNA for the CDR3 is TGTGCCAGCAGCCGACAGGGTCAGAGCTACGAGCAGTACTTC. Translation: CASSRQGQSYEQYF.

The chain combines TRBV19 with TRBJ1-3; a possible D gene is TRBD1 (5 bases). V was pared by 3 bases and J by 3 bases, with 12 bases between. CDR1 is LNHDA, CDR2 SQIVND, per germline (reference sequence). The CDR3 consists of 15 residues. The chain's CDR3 is CASSMYGQGGNTIYF. The CDR3 DNA reads TGTGCCAGTAGTATGTATGGGCAGGGTGGAAACACCATATATTTT.

The chain carries TRBV4-1 and TRBJ2-7, with 9 bases lining up with TRBD2. J gave up 0 bases and V 1 base, and 4 bases lay outside the gene matches. Germline V gene lookup returns CDR1 MGHRA and CDR2 YSYEKL. CDR3 size: 16 residues. The CDR3 region is CASSQGLAASSYEQYF. In DNA, the CDR3 is TGCGCCAGCAGCCAAGGACTAGCGGCCAGCTCCTACGAGCAGTACTTC.

V is TRBV15 and J is TRBJ1-1; D is undetermined. The CDR3 runs to 14 residues. Germline CDR1 and CDR2: LNHNV and YYDKDF (reference sequence). The germline V and J ends were trimmed by 5 bases and 1 base, with 11 bases remaining between them. CDR3 sequence: CATSSRRENTEAFF. CDR3 in DNA: TGTGCCACCAGCTCCCGACGGGAGAACACTGAAGCTTTCTTT.

The table lists this clone with a count of one. The rearrangement joins TRBV4-3 to TRBJ2-7; TRBD1 matches 7 bases. This CDR3 spans 16 amino acids. V trimming: 1 base; J trimming: 4 bases; junction bases outside the gene matches: 10. The germline V gene encodes CDR1 LGHNA and CDR2 YSLEER. For the CDR3, the DNA is TGCGCCAGCAGCCAAGTATGGGACAGTAAACCGTACGAGCAGTACTTC. It specifies CASSQVWDSKPYEQYF.

This chain links TRBV3-1 (or the pseudogene TRBV3-2) with TRBJ1-1; D is unresolved. Germline-derived CDR1 and CDR2 are LGHDT and YNNKEL (reference sequence). CDR3 size: 13 residues. V lost 6 bases, J lost 6 bases, and 14 bases lay in between. CDR3 protein: CASSPLSSSEAFF. CDR3 DNA: TGTGCCAGCAGTCCTCTTTCTTCGTCTGAAGCTTTCTTT.